The present entry profiles one T cell receptor (beta chain) with its context. These data originate in a study of blood T cell repertoires in COVID-19. The wider study: PBMCs, B-cell-depleted T cells, or T cells were the source of the cDNA or gDNA that made up the material.

Authors' data handling: Reference gene primer amplification in the assay estimated nucleated cell counts. The repertoire was sequenced with immunoSEQ multiplex PCR; TCRdb's copy has only in-frame clones and lacks some. The V and J calls and the clone size are those of that table, but D and trimming were determined from the DNA. The sample records around 120,000 clones, roughly nine tenths being singletons. This CDR3 has 15 amino acids. The V segment lost 4 bases and the J segment 3 bases; nucleotides outside the gene matches: 4. The germline gives CDR1 SGHAT, CDR2 FQDESV (reference sequence). The clonotype comes from a human donor with active COVID-19. The donor label of this sample is uncertain. Input material: peripheral blood. The chain has TRBV11-1 and TRBJ2-7; 12 bases fit TRBD1. CDR3 DNA: TGTGCCAGCAGCTCCGGGACAGGGGGCTTCTACGAGCAGTACTTC. Its translation is CASSSGTGGFYEQYF. Complete variable domain (other parts from reference TRBV11-1 and TRBJ2-7): EAEVAQSPRYKITEKSQAVAFWCDPISGHATLYWYRQILGQGPELLVQFQDESVVDDSQLPKDRFSAERLKGVDSTLKIQPAELGDSAMYLCASSSGTGGFYEQYFGPGTRLTVT.